Listed here are 20 T cell receptor beta chains from one sample, sequenced in a study of Ad26.COV2.S vaccination and SARS-CoV-2 variants (dated by TCRdb to the early 2020s). The treatment or condition label corresponds to: roughly 19 received Ad26.COV2.S at low or high dose, single or two shots; about 5 received placebo; per-sample allocation not given. For vaccine and placebo recipients, the sequenced repertoires came from samples collected on day 63 after the first injection. Library creation used the immunoSEQ multiplex PCR assay. The source is immuneACCESS, and TCRdb retained only in-frame sequences with V and J called. Part of the clones is not carried over; for the studies checked, unresolved V genes explain less than half of this, and the remainder is unexplained. The sample table shows around 320,000 clones, and over 75% are seen once. In total, the top ten clones hold about 3% of the sample.

Sequencing used peripheral blood, obtained in a trial of Ad26.COV2.S vaccine versus placebo. Receptors originate from a person between 18 and 60 years old who received the Ad26.COV2.S COVID-19 vaccine or a placebo.

The chain uses TRBV5-1 and TRBJ1-2; tentative D call: TRBD1 (5 bases). The germline V gene encodes CDR1 SGHRS and CDR2 YFSETQ. With 0 bases removed from V and 10 bases from J, the gap between germline ends came to 13 bases. There are 13 residues in the CDR3. The CDR3 DNA follows: TGCGCCAGCAGCTTGGCCGGACAATCCGTCTACACCTTC. Its protein is CASSLAGQSVYTF.

This clone was detected once. The chain links TRBV19 to TRBJ2-1, with a tentative D call TRBD1 (5 bases). The CDR3 extends over 12 amino acids. The V end lost 3 bases, the J end lost 5 bases, and 5 bases lay between the germline ends. The germline V gene encodes CDR1 LNHDA and CDR2 SQIVND (reference sequence). The CDR3 loop is CASSMDNNEQFF. DNA for the CDR3: TGTGCCAGTAGTATGGACAACAATGAGCAGTTCTTC.

The chain combines TRBV19 with TRBJ2-2; D ambiguous. The CDR3 is 12 residues long. Germline CDR1 LNHDA, CDR2 SQIVND (reference sequence). V lost 7 bases and J lost 4, with 7 bases in between. The CDR3 here is CASTWATGELFF. As DNA, the CDR3 is TGTGCCAGTACGTGGGCCACCGGGGAGCTGTTTTTT.

This clone was found a few times. This chain joins TRBV30 and TRBJ2-3; D ambiguous. The CDR3 extends over 11 amino acids. The germline V gene has CDR1 GTSNPN and CDR2 SVGIG (reference sequence). V was clipped by 5 bases and J by 7 bases, with 10 bases between them. CDR3 sequence: CAWEQEYTQYF. In nucleotides, the CDR3 is TGTGCCTGGGAGCAGGAATATACGCAGTATTTT.

This clone showed up just once. The V call is TRBV7-3, the J call TRBJ1-2, with 9 bases fitting TRBD1. This CDR3 contains 13 residues. V was clipped by 5 bases and J by 7 bases; unmatched bases: 5. The V gene's germline CDR1 is SGHTA and CDR2 FQGTGA. CDR3 DNA sequence: TGTGCCAGCAGCAATGGGACAGGGTCTGGCTACACCTTC. It yields the protein CASSNGTGSGYTF.

The rearrangement uses TRBV25-1 and TRBJ2-1; D is uncertain. This CDR3 is 14 amino acids long. From germline, CDR1 is MGHDK and CDR2 SYGVNS. The ends were cut back, 1 base at V and 5 bases at J, with 9 bases in the middle. The DNA of the CDR3 is TGTGCCAGCAGTGAATTAAGTAGGAACAATGAGCAGTTCTTC. This gives the protein CASSELSRNNEQFF.

The rearrangement joins TRBV6-2 or TRBV6-3 to TRBJ1-1, with a possible D match to TRBD1 (5 bases). This CDR3 has 14 amino acids. Germline V lookup: CDR1 MNHEY, CDR2 SVGEGT. With 4 bases removed from V and 4 bases from J, the gap between germline ends came to 13 bases. CDR3 residues: CASSWTGEGTEAFF. The CDR3 DNA sequence: TGTGCCAGCAGTTGGACGGGGGAAGGCACTGAAGCTTTCTTT.

This chain's CDR3 is CASSLTEAGTEAFF. For the CDR3, the DNA is TGTGCCAGCAGCTTAACGGAGGCCGGCACTGAAGCTTTCTTT. The genes are TRBV7-9 and TRBJ1-1; the D is unclear. This CDR3 has 14 amino acids. V was shortened by 2 bases and J by 4 bases, with 11 bases between the two germline ends. Germline V lookup: CDR1 SEHNR, CDR2 FQNEAQ (reference sequence).

J is TRBJ2-5 and V is TRBV6-5; D might be TRBD2 (7 bases). Germline-derived CDR1 and CDR2 are MNHEY and SVGAGI. Trimming removed 6 bases at V and 5 bases at J, with 19 bases between. This CDR3 is built from 15 residues. CDR3 nucleotide sequence: TGTGCCAGCAGGGGCGGGGGCGTCATTCGGGAGACCCAGTACTTC. Amino acid sequence: CASRGGGVIRETQYF.

The rearrangement joins TRBV6-5 to TRBJ1-6; the match to TRBD1 covers 7 bases. This CDR3 has 15 residues. Unmatched junction bases numbered 12, after V lost 8 bases and J lost 8 bases. CDR1 is MNHEY and CDR2 is SVGAGI in the germline V gene. CDR3 sequence (DNA): TGTGCCAGCTGTCTCGGTACAGGGGTTTATTCACCCCTCCACTTT. Residues: CASCLGTGVYSPLHF.

This clone was seen more than once but under ten times. J is TRBJ2-7 and V is TRBV20-1; D ambiguous. CDR3 length: 10 residues. Germline V gene lookup returns CDR1 DFQATT and CDR2 SNEGSKA (reference sequence). Trimming pared 6 bases from V and 3 bases from J, leaving 6 bases between. CDR3 protein: CSAQYYEQYF. The CDR3, as DNA: TGCAGTGCCCAATACTACGAGCAGTACTTC.

This clone was recorded only once. The rearrangement joins TRBV7-8 to TRBJ2-7; 7 nucleotides align to TRBD1. The ends lost 3 bases at V and 3 bases at J; junction bases unmatched: 8. Looked up from germline, CDR1 is SGHVS and CDR2 is FQNEAQ. This CDR3 is 15 amino acids long. This chain's CDR3 is CASSLSRTGLYEQYF. DNA for the CDR3: TGTGCCAGCAGCTTGTCCCGGACAGGCCTCTACGAGCAGTACTTC.

V usage is TRBV19 and J usage is TRBJ2-7; TRBD2 agrees at 10 bases. With V trimmed by 6 bases and J by 4 bases, 6 bases remained unmatched. This CDR3 spans 14 amino acids. The germline V gene encodes CDR1 LNHDA and CDR2 SQIVND (reference sequence). The CDR3: CASSLAGASYEQYF. CDR3 bases: TGTGCCAGTAGCCTAGCGGGGGCGTCATACGAGCAGTACTTC.

This clone was observed once. The CDR3 protein is CASSQGTRGSVGEKLFF. The CDR3 region has the DNA TGCGCCAGCAGCCAAGGTACTAGGGGGTCCGTGGGTGAAAAACTGTTTTTT. The gene calls are TRBV4-1 and TRBJ1-4; perhaps TRBD1 as D (6 bases). The germline gives CDR1 MGHRA, CDR2 YSYEKL. V was cut by 1 base and J by 7 bases, with 19 bases left in between. The CDR3 spans 17 residues.

V gene TRBV5-4 combines with J gene TRBJ2-2; D not certain. Germline V lookup: CDR1 SGHNT, CDR2 YYREEE (reference sequence). Trimming took 4 bases from V and 1 from J, leaving 14 bases between them. This CDR3 has 16 amino acids. The CDR3 here is CASSPHPFQNTGELFF. The CDR3 region has the DNA TGTGCCAGCAGCCCTCATCCCTTCCAGAACACCGGGGAGCTGTTTTTT.

This chain links TRBV4-3 with TRBJ1-1, with D possibly being TRBD1 (5 bases). The V and J ends lost 4 bases and 1 base respectively, with 13 bases between them. Germline V gene data show CDR1 as LGHNA and CDR2 as YSLEER. This CDR3 has 15 amino acids. The CDR3 protein is CASSPNRGPNTEAFF. The CDR3 DNA is TGCGCCAGCAGCCCAAATCGGGGACCGAACACTGAAGCTTTCTTT.

The chain has TRBV12-3 or TRBV12-4 and TRBJ2-3; no definite D call. Deletions cut 2 bases from V and 4 bases from J, with 4 bases between. This CDR3 region has 12 residues. The CDR3 sequence is CASSLSPDTQYF. In DNA, the CDR3 is TGTGCCAGCAGTTTAAGCCCAGATACGCAGTATTTT.

This rearrangement joins TRBV11-1 to TRBJ1-2, with a possible D match to TRBD1 (6 bases). CDR1 and CDR2 (germline): SGHAT, FQDESV (reference sequence). Trimming removed 6 bases at V and 2 bases at J, with 7 bases between. The CDR3 sequence is 12 residues long. This CDR3 reads CASRTGNYGYTF. In nucleotides, the CDR3 is TGTGCCAGCAGGACAGGCAACTATGGCTACACCTTC. The variable domain in full, with the rest retrieved from reference TRBV11-1 and TRBJ1-2, is EAEVAQSPRYKITEKSQAVAFWCDPISGHATLYWYRQILGQGPELLVQFQDESVVDDSQLPKDRFSAERLKGVDSTLKIQPAELGDSAMYLCASRTGNYGYTFGSGTRLTVV.

The gene calls are TRBV4-3 and TRBJ1-6; TRBD1 agrees at 8 bases. V trimming: 0 bases; J trimming: 0 bases; junction bases outside the gene matches: 10. The CDR3 contains 20 residues. In germline, CDR1 is LGHNA, CDR2 YSLEER. DNA of the CDR3: TGCGCCAGCAGCCAAGATGGCTGGCAGGGGGCAAGCTCCTATAATTCACCCCTCCACTTT. Protein: CASSQDGWQGASSYNSPLHF.

The rearrangement uses TRBV3-1 (or the pseudogene TRBV3-2) and TRBJ1-5; D not certain. Germline CDR1 LGHDT, CDR2 YNNKEL (reference sequence). The CDR3 is 15 amino acids. Trimming left V 1 base short and J 3 bases short, with 10 bases between. The CDR3 nucleotides read TGTGCCAGCAGCCAAGGGGGTAGCTACAATCAGCCCCAGCATTTT. It codes for CASSQGGSYNQPQHF.